The source of this T cell receptor (beta chain) is a study of OX40 agonist ivuxolimab in advanced cancers. Germline CDR1 SGHTA, CDR2 FQGTGA. The CDR3 length is 13 residues. With 5 bases removed from V and 5 bases from J, the gap between germline ends came to 12 bases. Using immunoSEQ multiplex PCR, the repertoire was profiled, and TCRdb retains in-frame clones only, with some absent. The sample holds roughly 74,000 clones, about 89% seen once. This sequence was found in an adult with an advanced solid tumor such as melanoma, head and neck, liver or kidney cancer. This material consisted of CD4+ or CD8+ T cells sorted from blood, taken in a trial of the OX40 agonist ivuxolimab. This chain joins TRBV7-3 and TRBJ2-5; D is ambiguous. In nucleotides, the CDR3 is TGTGCCAGCAGCCCACGGGCTGGGGAGACCCAGTACTTC. It yields the protein CASSPRAGETQYF.